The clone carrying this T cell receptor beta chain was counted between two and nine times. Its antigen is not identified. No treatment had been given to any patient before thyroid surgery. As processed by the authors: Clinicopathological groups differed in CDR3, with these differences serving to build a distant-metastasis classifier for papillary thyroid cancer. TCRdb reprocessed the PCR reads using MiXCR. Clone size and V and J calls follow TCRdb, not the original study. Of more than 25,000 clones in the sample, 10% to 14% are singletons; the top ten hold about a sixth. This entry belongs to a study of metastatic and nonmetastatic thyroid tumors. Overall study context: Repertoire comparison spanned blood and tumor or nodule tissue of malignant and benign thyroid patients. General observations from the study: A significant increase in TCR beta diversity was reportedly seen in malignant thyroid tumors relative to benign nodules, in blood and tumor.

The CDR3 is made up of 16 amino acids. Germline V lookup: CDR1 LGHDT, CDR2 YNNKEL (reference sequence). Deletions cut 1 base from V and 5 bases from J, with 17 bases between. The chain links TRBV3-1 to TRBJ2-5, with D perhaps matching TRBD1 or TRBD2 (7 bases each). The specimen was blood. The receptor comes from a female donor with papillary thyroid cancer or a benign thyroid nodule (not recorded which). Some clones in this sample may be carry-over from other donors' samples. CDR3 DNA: TGTGCCAGCAGCCAAGTTGGGGGGGAGGACAGGGAGACCCAGTACTTC. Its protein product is CASSQVGGEDRETQYF.